What follows is one T cell receptor beta chain and its context. The data stem from a study of CD8 T cells in Susac syndrome. Random hexamers were used to reverse transcribe the RNA input (roughly 0.5 to 1 ug). MiXCR was run by TCRdb on the immunoSEQ multiplex PCR reads, yielding one entry per CDR3 protein. The sample lists about 300,000 distinct CDR3 sequences; 89% were seen once. TCR beta sequencing was performed on blood CD8+ and CD4+ T cells. The sequence was collected from a human donor with multiple sclerosis. Sequencing was done on a sample of CD8+ T cells from PBMCs.

The CDR3 spells CASRLSHEAFF. The DNA of the CDR3 is TGTGCCAGCAGACTATCCCATGAAGCTTTCTTT. The chain carries TRBV6-2 or TRBV6-3 and TRBJ1-1; D not resolved. The V and J ends lost 6 bases and 7 bases respectively, with 9 bases between them. The CDR3 totals 11 residues. Germline assignment: CDR1 MNHEY and CDR2 SVGEGT.